A selection of T cell receptor beta chains follows, all from one sample in a study of Graves' ophthalmopathy and Graves' hyperthyroidism. One entry per CDR3 protein, called by TCRdb with MiXCR from the multiplex PCR reads. The table includes around 670,000 distinct CDR3 sequences, 35% to 50% detected once. The sequencing sample was made of peripheral blood. The receptors here all came from an adult man with Graves' ophthalmopathy. Both conserved end residues are trimmed from each CDR3. The D gene is left open where the match is weak.

J gene	D gene	V gene	CDR3 protein
TRBJ1-6	-	TRBV7-9	ASSLWDGDPRALH
TRBJ1-5	TRBD1	TRBV10-3	AIRQGNNQPQH
TRBJ2-5	TRBD1	TRBV9	ASSADGTDQETQY
TRBJ1-6	TRBD1	TRBV19	ASSRDRENRGSPLH
TRBJ2-7	-	TRBV5-6	ASSSSDLDTYEQY
TRBJ1-5	TRBD1	TRBV19	ASSRMDRGPNQPQH
TRBJ1-3	TRBD1	TRBV6-5	ASSRDRGFGSGNTIY
TRBJ2-5	TRBD1	TRBV10-3	ASSLAPQGARETQY
TRBJ1-4	-	TRBV7-2	ASSLGLGEKLF
TRBJ1-2	TRBD1	TRBV29-1	SVTTGGAGNT
TRBJ1-6	-	TRBV7-9	ASSQPQGGSPLH
TRBJ1-5	-	TRBV28	ASSLQQNQPQH
TRBJ2-7	TRBD1	TRBV5-1	ASRLDRGYEQY
TRBJ2-7	-	TRBV7-9	ASSLDGLSSYEQY
TRBJ1-1	-	TRBV10-3	AISAATGNTEAF
TRBJ1-2	TRBD1	TRBV2	AWTGQGYT
TRBJ2-5	-	TRBV12-3/TRBV12-4	ASGGTQETQY
TRBJ1-4	-	TRBV29-1	SPGATNEKLF
TRBJ2-7	TRBD1	TRBV10-3	ASSRTGGRSYEQC
TRBJ2-2	-	TRBV25-1	ATRRIANTGELF
TRBJ2-5	-	TRBV27	ASSLSGTGAQY
TRBJ1-5	-	TRBV24-1	ASSWTGNQPQH
TRBJ2-7	TRBD1	TRBV7-9	ASSLTPGTAYEQY
TRBJ2-7	TRBD2	TRBV29-1	SVRGGTNYEQY
TRBJ2-7	-	TRBV9	ASSVGGASSYEQY
TRBJ2-7	TRBD2	TRBV19	ASSIHGLAGGTPYEQY
TRBJ1-2	TRBD1	TRBV12-3/TRBV12-4	ASTLTGVDGYT
TRBJ1-2	TRBD1	TRBV2	ASSLGQDGAYGYT
TRBJ1-2	-	TRBV7-9	ASSLNRDANGYT
TRBJ2-7	-	TRBV20-1	SARWEYEQY
TRBJ1-6	TRBD1	TRBV9	ASSVGGGAGSPLH
TRBJ2-7	TRBD2	TRBV29-1	SVIAGYEQY
TRBJ2-3	-	TRBV7-9	ASSGVTDTQY
TRBJ2-5	TRBD1	TRBV19	ASQRTGGLAETQY
TRBJ1-2	-	TRBV15	ATSRSATAYGYT
TRBJ2-7	-	TRBV25-1	ASLEGRIYEQY
TRBJ2-7	-	TRBV7-9	AGSLDRSYEQY
TRBJ1-5	-	TRBV6-1	ANQPQH
TRBJ1-3	-	TRBV29-1	SVDSVEGNTIY
TRBJ2-7	TRBD2	TRBV29-1	SSYSSPGRGEQY
TRBJ2-5	-	TRBV11-2	ASSLDRQETQY
TRBJ1-4	-	TRBV10-3	AISEVGGREKLF
TRBJ2-2	-	TRBV2	ASSERLANTGELF
TRBJ1-3	-	TRBV20-1	SAINRFGNTIY
TRBJ1-1	TRBD1	TRBV7-2	ASSTDRGGEAF
TRBJ1-1	TRBD1	TRBV19	ASRDRTNTEAF
TRBJ2-2	-	TRBV9	ASSVGGRVSRNTGELF
TRBJ1-6	-	TRBV6-1	ASGPSLH
TRBJ1-2	TRBD1	TRBV12-3/TRBV12-4	ASSKDRIRSNYGYT
TRBJ1-2	-	TRBV7-9	ASSIEVGSGYT
TRBJ1-1	TRBD1	TRBV10-2	ATRTGWTEAF
TRBJ1-2	TRBD1	TRBV20-1	SATRDRGDGYT
TRBJ2-7	TRBD2	TRBV2	ASSPYGLAGYEQY
TRBJ2-5	-	TRBV29-1	SVEWRPETQY
TRBJ2-6	TRBD2	TRBV4-3	ASSLSLGLAGTGANVLT
TRBJ2-7	-	TRBV28	ASSLSPEGGEQY
TRBJ2-7	-	TRBV5-6	ASSQEGGSYEQY
TRBJ2-7	TRBD2	TRBV2	ASSAGTSGGYEQY